The rows below give T cell receptor beta chains drawn from one sample of a study of T cells of healthy individuals. Each CDR3 protein gets one entry after TCRdb re-called the 5' RACE reads with MiXCR. The table lists about 53,000 distinct CDR3 sequences, over 12% of them singletons. The receptors stem from a human donor in good health. Each CDR3 is given with its conserved first and last residue. Each record gives: clone size, V gene, J gene, CDR3 protein. Clone size is not always given. Where it is, it says once, few, many or a class for expanded clones.

NA	TRBV15	TRBJ1-2	CATSRDLNYGYTF
few	TRBV14	TRBJ1-4	CASSQRQTNEKLFF
NA	TRBV14	TRBJ2-2	CASSQAPGELFF
large	TRBV10-3	TRBJ2-3	CATKGTNLLWYF
many	TRBV7-2	TRBJ1-5	CASSLVSYQPQHF
NA	TRBV20-1	TRBJ2-5	CSAHSERSRTGVQETQYF
NA	TRBV29-1	TRBJ2-3	CSVLRTGAPTDTQYF
few	TRBV3-1	TRBJ1-2	CASSQVGWGGYTF
NA	TRBV2	TRBJ1-5	CASSEGWTGGNQPQHF
NA	TRBV3-1	TRBJ2-1	CASSQDAGNEQFF
few	TRBV20-1	TRBJ2-7	CSAERDRGVYEQYF
many	TRBV7-9	TRBJ2-1	CASSLRDPANEQFF
many	TRBV5-5	TRBJ1-1	CASSYGGNTEAFF
once	TRBV2	TRBJ1-2	CASNSMGSGYTF
many	TRBV12-3/TRBV12-4	TRBJ2-7	CASQRVGGWYEQYF
many	TRBV2	TRBJ1-2	CASSWTGDVSYGYTF
many	TRBV4-1	TRBJ1-1	CASSQEGNMNTEAFF
NA	TRBV29-1	TRBJ2-7	CSVEGRVGYEQYF
many	TRBV7-2	TRBJ2-1	CASSLDRESNEQFF
many	TRBV5-5	TRBJ1-2	CASSLDMVPSYGYTF
many	TRBV29-1	TRBJ1-5	CSAGDGRIQPQHF
NA	TRBV30	TRBJ1-1	CAWNKGTLNTEAFF
many	TRBV5-1	TRBJ2-4	CASSRSSAGAENIQYF
many	TRBV18	TRBJ2-5	CASSPRGQETQYF
few	TRBV5-1	TRBJ2-7	CASSLIPYYEQYF
NA	TRBV20-1	TRBJ2-5	CSAVDPRGQETQYF
few	TRBV2	TRBJ2-1	CASSELLAGDNEQFF
many	TRBV27	TRBJ2-5	CASRRGTGYQETQYF
NA	TRBV7-9	TRBJ1-1	CASSLEGGYTEAFF
many	TRBV6-5	TRBJ2-5	CASRSSGGEEYF
few	TRBV30	TRBJ2-7	CAWSTRLAGGSEQYF